Listed here are 31 T cell receptor beta chains from one sample, sequenced in a study of CD8 T cells in Susac syndrome. Random-hexamer reverse transcription was applied to roughly 0.5 to 1 ug RNA. MiXCR, run by TCRdb on the immunoSEQ multiplex PCR reads, gives a single entry per CDR3 protein. The table lists about 84,000 distinct CDR3 sequences, 85% to 95% of them singletons, with over 0.25% in the top ten. The material sequenced was CD8+ T cells from PBMCs. Receptor source: a human donor in good health.

V gene TRBV7-9 combines with J gene TRBJ2-2; D might be TRBD2 (6 bases). Germline CDR1 is SEHNR and CDR2 is FQNEAQ (reference sequence). Trimming left V 5 bases short and J 8 bases short, with 15 bases between. The CDR3 totals 14 residues. CDR3 nucleotides: TGTGCCAGCAGCCGGGGGACCGCCTTAGGGGAGCTGTTTTTT. Its translation: CASSRGTALGELFF.

The V and J genes are TRBV29-1 and TRBJ1-4, with D tentatively TRBD1 (5 bases). Germline CDR1 and CDR2: SQVTM and ANQGSEA. Trimming took 2 bases from V and 7 from J, leaving 8 bases between them. The length of the CDR3 is 12 residues. The CDR3 DNA sequence: TGCAGCGTTGAACTCCAGGGTGAAAAACTGTTTTTT. It encodes CSVELQGEKLFF.

This chain links TRBV12-5 with TRBJ2-1; D is perhaps TRBD2 (7 bases). V gave up 2 bases and J gave up 2 bases, with 10 bases separating them. Germline CDR1 LGHNT, CDR2 FRNRAP. This CDR3 contains 15 residues. Here the CDR3 reads CASGLRGGAYNEQFF. DNA for the CDR3: TGTGCTAGTGGTTTGAGGGGGGGGGCCTACAATGAGCAGTTCTTC.

This clonotype was counted between two and nine times. The V call is TRBV13, the J call TRBJ2-5; 10 bases match TRBD2. CDR1 and CDR2 from the germline V gene are PRHDT and FYEKMQ (reference sequence). Trimming took 4 bases from V and 9 from J; bases not matched to a gene: 11. This CDR3 has 15 amino acids. DNA of the CDR3: TGTGCCAGCAGCTCGGGGGGGCTAGCGGGGGTCGCCCAGTACTTC. This codes for CASSSGGLAGVAQYF.

V and J are TRBV3-1 and TRBJ1-2, with a tentative D call TRBD1 (5 bases). The V gene's germline CDR1 is LGHDT and CDR2 YNNKEL (reference sequence). The CDR3 has 15 residues. V was shortened by 0 bases and J by 6 bases, with 14 bases between the two germline ends. The CDR3 reads CASSQDFGTIHGYTF. The CDR3 bases are TGTGCCAGCAGCCAAGATTTTGGGACGATCCATGGCTACACCTTC.

The rearrangement joins TRBV7-9 to TRBJ1-2; no clear D. V lost 7 bases to trimming and J lost 8 bases, with 17 bases between them. The CDR3 spans 13 residues. From germline, CDR1 is SEHNR and CDR2 FQNEAQ (reference sequence). DNA for the CDR3: TGTGCCAGCACCCTTATTCCCCGTTCCGGCTACACCTTC. It specifies CASTLIPRSGYTF. The full variable domain, in which reference TRBV7-9 and TRBJ1-2 provide the parts outside the CDR3, is DTGVSQNPRHKITKRGQNVTFRCDPISEHNRLYWYRQTLGQGPEFLTYFQNEAQLEKSRLLSDRFSAERPKGSFSTLEIQRTEQGDSAMYLCASTLIPRSGYTFGSGTRLTVV.

The rearrangement joins TRBV19 to TRBJ1-1; unclear D gene. The CDR3 totals 14 residues. Trimming shortened V by 2 bases and J by 6 bases, and 13 bases separated the two germline ends. Germline V gene data show CDR1 as LNHDA and CDR2 as SQIVND (reference sequence). CDR3 protein: CASSISPLISEAFF. The CDR3, as DNA: TGTGCCAGTAGTATATCGCCCTTGATATCTGAAGCTTTCTTT.

The CDR3 protein is CASSTGAVSSYNSPLHF. The CDR3 DNA reads as TGTGCCAGCAGCACCGGGGCGGTGAGCTCCTATAATTCACCCCTCCACTTT. V is TRBV9 and J is TRBJ1-6; tentative D call: TRBD1 (5 bases). V was trimmed by 4 bases and J by 0 bases, leaving 14 bases between them. The CDR3 runs to 17 residues. Germline lookup yields CDR1 SGDLS and CDR2 YYNGEE.

The chain links TRBV5-1 to TRBJ2-7, with TRBD1 identical over 7 bases. CDR1 is SGHRS, CDR2 YFSETQ, per germline. After removal of 3 bases from V and 2 bases from J, the junction contained 8 bases not matched to a gene. This CDR3 has 15 residues. The CDR3 nucleotides are TGCGCCAGCAGCTCAACAGGGGTAGGCACCTACGAGCAGTACTTC. It yields the protein CASSSTGVGTYEQYF.

V usage is TRBV6-5 and J usage is TRBJ2-6, with TRBD1 as a possible D gene (6 bases). Trimming removed 2 bases from V and 4 bases from J, with 21 bases in between. This CDR3 is 19 amino acids long. The germline CDR1 and CDR2 sequences are MNHEY and SVGAGI. The CDR3 protein is CASSYDTGSLDMGANVLTF. The CDR3 nucleotides are TGTGCCAGCAGTTACGATACAGGGTCTCTGGACATGGGGGCCAACGTCCTGACTTTC.

The CDR3 loop reads CASSFLRDSNYGYTF. The DNA of the CDR3 is TGTGCCAGCAGTTTTCTGCGGGACAGCAACTATGGCTACACCTTC. J is TRBJ1-2 and V is TRBV27, with 7 nucleotides matching TRBD1. Germline V gene data show CDR1 as MNHEY and CDR2 as SMNVEV (reference sequence). V gave up 3 bases and J gave up 2 bases; unmatched junction bases: 6. This CDR3 contains 15 residues.

This chain uses TRBV27 with TRBJ1-2, with 10 bases that match TRBD1. The CDR3 has 17 residues. The V segment lost 0 bases and the J segment 1 base; nucleotides outside the gene matches: 5. Germline V gene data show CDR1 as MNHEY and CDR2 as SMNVEV (reference sequence). The CDR3 nucleotides are TGTGCCAGCAGTTTATCGATAGGGGACAGGGGTAACTATGGCTACACCTTC. It specifies CASSLSIGDRGNYGYTF.

This rearrangement joins TRBV15 to TRBJ2-7; the D gene is possibly TRBD1 (6 bases). The ends were cut back, 5 bases at V and 3 bases at J, with 17 bases in the middle. The CDR3 is made up of 15 amino acids. In germline, CDR1 is LNHNV, CDR2 YYDKDF (reference sequence). In nucleotides, the CDR3 is TGTGCCACCAGCTTAACTAGGGGGACGTTCTACGAGCAGTACTTC. It codes for CATSLTRGTFYEQYF.

This rearrangement joins TRBV9 to TRBJ2-1; D remains unclear. The CDR3 length is 12 residues. Germline CDR1 reads SGDLS; CDR2 reads YYNGEE. The V end was cut by 0 bases, the J end by 7 bases, with 5 bases between. CDR3 region: CASSVDTNEQFF. The DNA of the CDR3 is TGTGCCAGCAGCGTAGACACAAATGAGCAGTTCTTC.

This sequence joins TRBV27 and TRBJ2-5; D is undetermined. Trimming removed 4 bases at V and 4 bases at J, with 10 bases between. The germline CDR1 and CDR2 sequences are MNHEY and SMNVEV (reference sequence). The CDR3 is 13 residues long. CDR3 residues: CASSWGVGETQYF. Here the CDR3 DNA reads TGTGCCAGCAGTTGGGGTGTTGGAGAGACCCAGTACTTC.

This chain uses TRBV14 with TRBJ2-7; no clear D gene. CDR3 length: 13 residues. V gave up 1 base and J gave up 1 base, with 5 bases separating them. CDR1 is SGHDN, CDR2 FVKESK, per germline. DNA of the CDR3: TGTGCCAGCAGCCAAGTCAATTCCTACGAGCAGTACTTC. It encodes CASSQVNSYEQYF.

The gene calls are TRBV14 and TRBJ2-3; possible D gene TRBD2, 5 bases. CDR3 length equals 13 residues. Germline V gives CDR1 SGHDN, CDR2 FVKESK. V was cut by 5 bases and J by 3 bases, with 9 bases left in between. The CDR3 is CASSDGLTDTQYF. In DNA, the CDR3 is TGTGCCAGCAGCGATGGACTGACAGATACGCAGTATTTT.

The V and J genes are TRBV6-2 or TRBV6-3 and TRBJ1-2; D not resolved. In germline, CDR1 is MNHEY, CDR2 SVGEGT. The V end lost 2 bases, the J end lost 4 bases, and 11 bases lay between the germline ends. The CDR3 spans 14 residues. The CDR3 loop is CASSYRQHLYGYTF. As DNA, the CDR3 is TGTGCCAGCAGTTACAGGCAACACCTCTATGGCTACACCTTC.

This clonotype was seen only a few times. The J gene is TRBJ2-7, the V gene TRBV10-3; no definite D call. The CDR3 spans 13 residues. Trimming took 0 bases from V and 2 from J, leaving 5 bases between them. CDR1 and CDR2 (germline): ENHRY, SYGVKD. DNA of the CDR3: TGTGCCATCAGTGAGTCAGGAGCCTACGAGCAGTACTTC. Its protein is CAISESGAYEQYF.

The rearrangement links TRBV5-6 to TRBJ2-7, with D tentatively TRBD2 (5 bases). The CDR3 runs to 13 residues. The germline V and J ends were trimmed by 0 bases and 4 bases, with 8 bases remaining between them. The V gene's germline CDR1 is SGHDT and CDR2 YYEEEE. The CDR3 region is CASSLGWEYEQYF. The CDR3 DNA reads TGTGCCAGCAGCTTGGGGTGGGAGTACGAGCAGTACTTC. The entire variable domain, with the rest obtained from reference TRBV5-6 and TRBJ2-7, is as follows: DAGVTQSPTHLIKTRGQQVTLRCSPKSGHDTVSWYQQALGQGPQFIFQYYEEEERQRGNFPDRFSGHQFPNYSSELNVNALLLGDSALYLCASSLGWEYEQYFGPGTRLTVT.

The chain has TRBV3-1 and TRBJ1-2, with TRBD1 as a possible D gene (5 bases). CDR1 is LGHDT, CDR2 YNNKEL, per germline (reference sequence). The CDR3 consists of 17 residues. Trimming shortened V by 4 bases and J by 7 bases, and 25 bases separated the two germline ends. The CDR3 DNA sequence: TGTGCCAGCAGCCTATGGGGCGACGCGGGAACGGAGACTGGCTACACCTTC. Translating it yields CASSLWGDAGTETGYTF.

The chain uses TRBV19 and TRBJ2-7; 8 positions match TRBD2. This CDR3 spans 14 amino acids. J lost 3 bases, V lost 6 bases, and 7 bases had no gene match. Germline-derived CDR1 and CDR2 are LNHDA and SQIVND (reference sequence). CDR3 region: CASSIGTSFYEQYF. CDR3 sequence (DNA): TGTGCCAGTAGCATTGGGACTAGTTTCTACGAGCAGTACTTC. The complete variable domain, with remaining parts taken from reference TRBV19 and TRBJ2-7, reads DGGITQSPKYLFRKEGQNVTLSCEQNLNHDAMYWYRQDPGQGLRLIYYSQIVNDFQKGDIAEGYSVSREKKESFPLTVTSAQKNPTAFYLCASSIGTSFYEQYFGPGTRLTVT.

The chain couples TRBV5-1 to TRBJ1-2, with D possibly matching TRBD1 (6 bases). Germline lookup yields CDR1 SGHRS and CDR2 YFSETQ. V lost 1 base and J 4 bases, leaving 20 bases between the germline ends. The CDR3 sequence is 17 residues long. The CDR3 here is CASSLSDSGALGYGYTF. CDR3 sequence (DNA): TGCGCCAGCAGCTTGAGCGACTCAGGGGCGTTGGGCTATGGCTACACCTTC.

This chain connects TRBV29-1 to TRBJ2-1; 8 nucleotides line up with TRBD1. There are 13 residues in the CDR3. With 6 bases clipped from V and 7 bases from J, the junction kept 8 bases outside the gene matches. In germline, CDR1 is SQVTM, CDR2 ANQGSEA. CDR3 coding DNA: TGCAGCGTCCGGACAGGGTCAGGAAATGAGCAGTTCTTC. Amino acids: CSVRTGSGNEQFF.

V and J are TRBV4-1 and TRBJ1-6; 7 positions match TRBD1. Germline V gene sequence: CDR1 MGHRA, CDR2 YSYEKL. J was trimmed by 6 bases and V by 4 bases; bases with no gene match: 6. This CDR3 is built from 15 residues. CDR3 sequence: CASSLRGQLNSPLHF. The CDR3 coding sequence is TGCGCCAGCAGCCTAAGGGGGCAGCTTAATTCACCCCTCCACTTT.

V is TRBV19 and J is TRBJ1-4; TRBD1 agrees at 8 bases. CDR1 LNHDA and CDR2 SQIVND come from the germline V gene (reference sequence). With V trimmed by 3 bases and J by 7 bases, 7 bases remained unmatched. This CDR3 has 15 residues. The CDR3: CASSIAAGGLEKLFF. DNA for the CDR3: TGTGCCAGTAGTATCGCGGCAGGGGGCCTTGAAAAACTGTTTTTT.

The chain employs TRBV27 and TRBJ1-6; D ambiguous. This CDR3 contains 15 residues. V lost 4 bases to trimming and J lost 10 bases, with 17 bases between them. The V gene's germline CDR1 is MNHEY and CDR2 SMNVEV (reference sequence). The CDR3: CASSYSYGPSSPLHF. The CDR3 DNA reads TGTGCCAGCAGTTATTCATACGGACCTTCCTCACCCCTCCACTTT.

The chain carries TRBV5-1 and TRBJ1-5, with D perhaps matching TRBD1 (6 bases). Germline V gives CDR1 SGHRS, CDR2 YFSETQ. V was clipped by 1 base and J by 3 bases, with 11 bases between them. There are 15 residues in the CDR3. The CDR3 bases are TGCGCCAGCAGCTTGACAGGGAACGCCAATCAGCCCCAGCATTTT. It specifies CASSLTGNANQPQHF.

V gene TRBV7-9 combines with J gene TRBJ1-1, with unresolved D. Germline values: CDR1 SEHNR, CDR2 FQNEAQ (reference sequence). The CDR3 is made up of 14 amino acids. Trimming removed 5 bases from V and 1 base from J, with 11 bases in between. CDR3 coding DNA: TGTGCCAGCAGCCTCGGACCGAAGAACACTGAAGCTTTCTTT. Its protein is CASSLGPKNTEAFF.

The J gene is TRBJ1-2, the V gene TRBV29-1; D is uncertain. V was cut by 0 bases and J by 5 bases, with 7 bases left in between. The CDR3 spans 12 residues. The germline V gene encodes CDR1 SQVTM and CDR2 ANQGSEA. The CDR3 DNA sequence: TGCAGCGTTGAAGACCTGCCATATGGCTACACCTTC. Its protein product is CSVEDLPYGYTF.

This chain uses TRBV29-1 with TRBJ2-7, with 7 bases identical to TRBD1. Trimming at V came to 7 bases and at J to 3 bases, leaving 3 bases not matched to a gene. The CDR3 is 11 amino acids. Germline assignment: CDR1 SQVTM and CDR2 ANQGSEA. The CDR3 is CSGRDSYEQYF. CDR3 nucleotide sequence: TGCAGCGGCCGGGACAGCTACGAGCAGTACTTC.